This TCR beta chain was captured in a study of neurological immune-mediated disorders. Whole-study results and caveats: Private repertoires in all groups were suggested, as expanded clones shared no CDR3 amino acid sequences across subjects.

Synthesis of cDNA was performed by 5'RACE using 10-nucleotide random UMIs. From 15-18 subjects, over 160 million TCR-beta sequences were obtained in each sequencing run. From the 5' RACE reads, TCRdb called clonotypes with MiXCR, one entry per CDR3 protein. The sample has some 25,000 distinct CDR3 sequences; about 6.3% are singletons. With 3 bases removed from V and 8 bases from J, the gap between germline ends came to 14 bases. Germline-derived CDR1 and CDR2 are SGHRS and YFSETQ. This CDR3 has 13 amino acids. This clonotype was recorded many times. Its antigen is unknown. The clonotype comes from a woman aged 40 to 49 in good health. The sample taken for sequencing was PBMCs. The chain links TRBV5-1 to TRBJ1-1; D may be TRBD1 (6 bases). The CDR3 coding sequence is TGCGCCAGCAGCTCGACAACTGGACAGGAAGCTTTCTTT. Protein: CASSSTTGQEAFF.